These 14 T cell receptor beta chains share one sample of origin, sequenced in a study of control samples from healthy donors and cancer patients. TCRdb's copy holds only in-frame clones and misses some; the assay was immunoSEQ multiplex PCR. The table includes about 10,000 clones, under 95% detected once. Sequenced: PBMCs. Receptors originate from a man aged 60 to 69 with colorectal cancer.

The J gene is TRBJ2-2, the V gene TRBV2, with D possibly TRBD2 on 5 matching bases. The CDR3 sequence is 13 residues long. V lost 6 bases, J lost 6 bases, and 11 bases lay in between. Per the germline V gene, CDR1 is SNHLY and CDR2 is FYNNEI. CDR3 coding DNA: TGTGCCAGCAGCCCAGACGGGGCCGGGGAGCTGTTTTTT. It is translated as CASSPDGAGELFF.

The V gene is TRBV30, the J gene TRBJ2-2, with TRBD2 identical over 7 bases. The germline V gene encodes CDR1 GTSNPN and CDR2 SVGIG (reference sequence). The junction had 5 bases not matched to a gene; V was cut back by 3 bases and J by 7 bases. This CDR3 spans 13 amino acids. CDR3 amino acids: CAWRLGRGGELFF. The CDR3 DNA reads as TGTGCCTGGAGGCTAGGGAGGGGCGGGGAGCTGTTTTTT.

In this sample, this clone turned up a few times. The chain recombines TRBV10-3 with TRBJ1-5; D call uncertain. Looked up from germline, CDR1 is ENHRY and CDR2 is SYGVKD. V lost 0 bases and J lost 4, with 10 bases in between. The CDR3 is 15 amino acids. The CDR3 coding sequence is TGTGCCATCAGTGAGTCGTATGGGCCTAATCAGCCCCAGCATTTT. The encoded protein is CAISESYGPNQPQHF.

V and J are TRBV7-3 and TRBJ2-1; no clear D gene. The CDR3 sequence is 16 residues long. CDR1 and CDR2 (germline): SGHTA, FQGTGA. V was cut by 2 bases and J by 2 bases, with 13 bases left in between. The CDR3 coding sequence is TGTGCCAGCAGCTTACGCACAACCCCAACCTACAATGAGCAGTTCTTC. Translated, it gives CASSLRTTPTYNEQFF.

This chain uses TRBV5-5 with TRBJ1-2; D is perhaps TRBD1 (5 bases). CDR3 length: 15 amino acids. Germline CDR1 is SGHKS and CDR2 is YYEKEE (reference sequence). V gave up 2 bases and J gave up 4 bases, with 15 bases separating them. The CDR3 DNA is TGTGCCAGCAGCTTTCAGCCAGACAGTGCCTATGGCTACACCTTC. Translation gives CASSFQPDSAYGYTF. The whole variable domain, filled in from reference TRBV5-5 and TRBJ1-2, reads DAGVTQSPTHLIKTRGQQVTLRCSPISGHKSVSWYQQVLGQGPQFIFQYYEKEERGRGNFPDRFSARQFPNYSSELNVNALLLGDSALYLCASSFQPDSAYGYTFGSGTRLTVV.

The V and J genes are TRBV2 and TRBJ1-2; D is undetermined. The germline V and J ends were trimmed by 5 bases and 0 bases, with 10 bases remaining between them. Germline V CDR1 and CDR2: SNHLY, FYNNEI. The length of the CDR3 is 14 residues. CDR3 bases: TGTGCCAGCAGTATTCAAACGGCTAACTATGGCTACACCTTC. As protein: CASSIQTANYGYTF. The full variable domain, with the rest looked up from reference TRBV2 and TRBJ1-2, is EPEVTQTPSHQVTQMGQEVILRCVPISNHLYFYWYRQILGQKVEFLVSFYNNEISEKSEIFDDQFSVERPDGSNFTLKIRSTKLEDSAMYFCASSIQTANYGYTFGSGTRLTVV.

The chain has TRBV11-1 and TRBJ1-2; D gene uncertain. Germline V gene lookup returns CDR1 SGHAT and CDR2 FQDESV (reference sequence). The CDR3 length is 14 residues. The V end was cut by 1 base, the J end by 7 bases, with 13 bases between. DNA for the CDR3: TGTGCCAGCAGCTTAGATCCGGAGTTCGGTGGCTACACCTTC. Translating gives CASSLDPEFGGYTF.

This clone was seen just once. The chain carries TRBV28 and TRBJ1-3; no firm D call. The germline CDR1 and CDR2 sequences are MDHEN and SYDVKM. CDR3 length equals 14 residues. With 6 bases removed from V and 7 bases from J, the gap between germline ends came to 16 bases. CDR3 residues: CASSPRYSGNTIYF. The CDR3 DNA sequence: TGTGCCAGCAGCCCTAGATACTCGGGTAACACCATATATTTT. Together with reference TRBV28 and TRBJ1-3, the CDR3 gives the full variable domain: DVKVTQSSRYLVKRTGEKVFLECVQDMDHENMFWYRQDPGLGLRLIYFSYDVKMKEKGDIPEGYSVSREKKERFSLILESASTNQTSMYLCASSPRYSGNTIYFGEGSWLTVV.

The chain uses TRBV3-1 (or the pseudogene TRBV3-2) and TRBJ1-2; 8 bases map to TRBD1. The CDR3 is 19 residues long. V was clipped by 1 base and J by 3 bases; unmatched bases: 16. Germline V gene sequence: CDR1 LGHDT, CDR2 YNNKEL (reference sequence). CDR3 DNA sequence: TGTGCCAGCAGCCAAGTTAACTTCACCCTGGGACAGGCATACTATGGCTACACCTTC. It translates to CASSQVNFTLGQAYYGYTF.

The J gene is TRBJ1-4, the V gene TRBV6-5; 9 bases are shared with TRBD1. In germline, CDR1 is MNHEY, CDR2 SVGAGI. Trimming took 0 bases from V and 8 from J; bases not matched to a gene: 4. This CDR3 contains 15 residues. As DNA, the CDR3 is TGTGCCAGCAGTTACTCGACAGGGGGATCAGAAAAACTGTTTTTT. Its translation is CASSYSTGGSEKLFF.

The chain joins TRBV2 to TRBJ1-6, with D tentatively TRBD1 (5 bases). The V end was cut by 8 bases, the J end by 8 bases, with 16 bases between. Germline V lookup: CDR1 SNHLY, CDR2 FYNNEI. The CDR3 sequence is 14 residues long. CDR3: CASARGLGDSPLHF. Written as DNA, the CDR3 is TGTGCCAGCGCTCGGGGGTTGGGTGATTCACCCCTCCACTTT.

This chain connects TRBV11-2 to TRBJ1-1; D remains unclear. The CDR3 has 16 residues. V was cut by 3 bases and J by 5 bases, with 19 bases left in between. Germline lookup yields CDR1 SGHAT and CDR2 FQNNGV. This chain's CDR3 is CASSLDFGLYRTEAFF. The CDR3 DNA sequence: TGTGCCAGCAGCTTGGATTTCGGCCTTTATCGAACTGAAGCTTTCTTT.

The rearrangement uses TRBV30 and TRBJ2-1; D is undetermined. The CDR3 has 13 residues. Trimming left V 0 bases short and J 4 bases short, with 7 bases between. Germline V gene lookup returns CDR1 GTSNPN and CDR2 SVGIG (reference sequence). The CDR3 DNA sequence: TGTGCCTGGAGTGTTTCCAGATACAATGAGCAGTTCTTC. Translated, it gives CAWSVSRYNEQFF. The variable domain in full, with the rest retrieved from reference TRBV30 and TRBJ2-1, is SQTIHQWPATLVQPVGSPLSLECTVEGTSNPNLYWYRQAAGRGLQLLFYSVGIGQISSEVPQNLSASRPQDRQFILSSKKLLLSDSGFYLCAWSVSRYNEQFFGPGTRLTVL.

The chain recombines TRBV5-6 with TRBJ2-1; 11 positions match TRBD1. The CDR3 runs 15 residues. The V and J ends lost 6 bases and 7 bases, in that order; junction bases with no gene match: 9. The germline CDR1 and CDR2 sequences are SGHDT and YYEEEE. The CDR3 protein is CASNLGGTGGNEQFF. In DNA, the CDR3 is TGTGCCAGCAATTTAGGTGGGACAGGGGGGAATGAGCAGTTCTTC.